This T cell receptor (beta chain) was documented in a study of cytomegalovirus exposure and HLA in healthy donors. Overall study findings and caveats: Trimming of TCR beta V- and J-genes showed a link, identified in a later analysis, to a missense DCLRE1C variant. Highest at DRB1 and lowest at HLA-C, TCR association rates differed among HLA loci in a later analysis. The study reported that TCR beta sequences accurately predicted HLA-A and HLA-B alleles in most subjects.

This clone appeared once. Antigen specificity is unknown. This CDR3 has 15 residues. V lost 4 bases, J lost 3 bases, and 15 bases lay in between. Per the germline V gene, CDR1 is SGHDN and CDR2 is FVKESK. PCR was performed using 60 Vbeta and 13 Jbeta primers. This table comes from immunoSEQ multiplex PCR, and its TCRdb copy is limited to in-frame clones, with some not included. The top ten hold roughly 3.2% of the sample, which has some 150,000 clones, approximately 78% seen once. The TCR was taken from a man in his late teens or twenties in good health and CMV-seropositive. The source material was PBMCs. The rearrangement uses TRBV14 and TRBJ2-5; possible D gene TRBD2, 6 bases. CDR3 sequence reads: CASSPPGGEKETQYF. Written as DNA, the CDR3 is TGTGCCAGCAGCCCACCCGGCGGGGAAAAAGAGACCCAGTACTTC.